Following are 8 T cell receptor beta chains from one sample sequenced in a study of blood T cell repertoires in COVID-19. Repertoires were generated with immunoSEQ multiplex PCR, while TCRdb's copy carries only in-frame clones and drops some. The sample gives 270,000 or so clones, more than 75% of which show up once; under 3% is in the top ten. Sequencing was carried out using PBMCs or T cells enriched from blood (not recorded which). The receptor source for this set is a woman aged 18-29 years who had recovered from COVID-19.

The chain combines TRBV4-1 with TRBJ2-7; D gene uncertain. The CDR3 is made up of 13 amino acids. In germline, CDR1 is MGHRA, CDR2 YSYEKL. Trimming took off 2 bases at V and 1 base at J, with 6 bases between the two ends. CDR3 in amino acids: CASSQTVSYEQYF. Here the CDR3 DNA reads TGCGCCAGCAGCCAAACGGTATCCTACGAGCAGTACTTC.

The chain couples TRBV30 to TRBJ2-3, with 9 nucleotides matching TRBD2. The CDR3 has 15 residues. With V trimmed by 8 bases and J by 4 bases, 13 bases remained unmatched. Germline V gene data show CDR1 as GTSNPN and CDR2 as SVGIG (reference sequence). The CDR3 DNA follows: TGTGCCCTCACGGGGCGGGGGGGCCCCCCAGATACGCAGTATTTT. Translated, it gives CALTGRGGPPDTQYF.

The rearrangement uses TRBV11-2 and TRBJ2-1, with D perhaps matching TRBD1 (5 bases). This CDR3 spans 13 amino acids. CDR1 SGHAT and CDR2 FQNNGV come from the germline V gene. Trimming pared 2 bases from V and 12 bases from J, leaving 14 bases between. CDR3 nucleotides: TGTGCCAGCAGCTTAAGGGGCGGCCGTGGGCAGTTCTTC. Protein: CASSLRGGRGQFF.

This sequence joins TRBV27 and TRBJ1-2, with 9 bases lining up with TRBD1. Germline values: CDR1 MNHEY, CDR2 SMNVEV (reference sequence). V gave up 2 bases and J gave up 4 bases; unmatched junction bases: 5. The CDR3 has 15 amino acids. The CDR3 region is CASSLAGTGIYGYTF. The CDR3 region has the DNA TGTGCCAGCAGTTTAGCCGGGACAGGGATCTATGGCTACACCTTC.

V is TRBV5-6 and J is TRBJ1-1, with a tentative D call TRBD1 (6 bases). Trimming cost V 8 bases and J 1 base, with 12 bases left between them. Germline V gives CDR1 SGHDT, CDR2 YYEEEE. This CDR3 has 13 amino acids. The CDR3: CASQQGWNTEAFF. CDR3 in DNA: TGTGCCAGTCAACAGGGCTGGAACACTGAAGCTTTCTTT.

The V call is TRBV19, the J call TRBJ1-1; D is possibly TRBD1 (5 bases). The germline V gene has CDR1 LNHDA and CDR2 SQIVND (reference sequence). V gave up 3 bases and J gave up 10 bases, with 24 bases separating them. The CDR3 runs to 16 residues. The CDR3 loop reads CASSMGRAWSGDRAFF. DNA for the CDR3: TGTGCCAGTAGTATGGGCCGGGCCTGGTCGGGGGACCGAGCTTTCTTT. Drawing the rest from reference TRBV19 and TRBJ1-1, the complete variable domain is DGGITQSPKYLFRKEGQNVTLSCEQNLNHDAMYWYRQDPGQGLRLIYYSQIVNDFQKGDIAEGYSVSREKKESFPLTVTSAQKNPTAFYLCASSMGRAWSGDRAFFGQGTRLTVV.

J is TRBJ2-1 and V is TRBV5-1; D is uncertain. The CDR3 extends over 14 amino acids. V was trimmed by 2 bases and J by 4 bases, leaving 10 bases between them. Germline V CDR1 and CDR2: SGHRS, YFSETQ. The CDR3 loop is CASSLVGSYNEQFF. The CDR3 DNA sequence: TGCGCCAGCAGCTTAGTTGGCAGTTACAATGAGCAGTTCTTC.

This chain uses TRBV5-1 with TRBJ1-2; D is uncertain. CDR3 length: 14 amino acids. V was pared by 4 bases and J by 6 bases, with 16 bases between. Germline V gene data show CDR1 as SGHRS and CDR2 as YFSETQ. CDR3 bases: TGCGCCAGCAGCAAAAATGCGGGGTCTGATGGCTACACCTTC. Encoded protein: CASSKNAGSDGYTF.